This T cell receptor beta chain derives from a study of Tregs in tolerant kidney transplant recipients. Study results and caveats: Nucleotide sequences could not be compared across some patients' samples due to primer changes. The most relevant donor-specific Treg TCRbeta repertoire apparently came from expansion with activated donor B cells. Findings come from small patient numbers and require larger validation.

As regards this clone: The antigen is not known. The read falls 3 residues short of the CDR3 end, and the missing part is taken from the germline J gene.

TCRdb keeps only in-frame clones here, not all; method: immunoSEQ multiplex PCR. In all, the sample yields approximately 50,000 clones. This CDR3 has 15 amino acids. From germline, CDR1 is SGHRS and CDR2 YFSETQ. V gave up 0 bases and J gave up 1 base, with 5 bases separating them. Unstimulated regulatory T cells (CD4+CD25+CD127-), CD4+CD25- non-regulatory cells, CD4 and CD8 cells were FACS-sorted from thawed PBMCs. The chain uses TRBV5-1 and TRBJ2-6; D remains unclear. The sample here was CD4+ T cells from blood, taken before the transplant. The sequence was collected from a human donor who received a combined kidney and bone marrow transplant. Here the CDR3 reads CASSLAASGANVLTF. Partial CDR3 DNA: TGCGCCAGCAGCTTGGCTGCGTCTGGGGCCAACGTC.